This TCR beta chain is from a study of Ad26.COV2.S vaccination and SARS-CoV-2 variants. The treatment was: about 20 received Ad26.COV2.S at low or high dose, single or two shots; 5 received placebo; per-sample allocation not given. Day 63 after the first vaccine or placebo injection was the time point for sampling. TCRdb keeps only in-frame clones here, not all; method: immunoSEQ multiplex PCR. The sample lists about 440,000 clones; about 92% were seen once. V dropped 5 bases and J dropped 6 bases, with 17 bases sitting between them. Germline values: CDR1 SGHTA, CDR2 FQGNSA. The CDR3 has 15 amino acids.

The receptor was isolated from a person between 18 and 65 years old who received the Ad26.COV2.S COVID-19 vaccine or a placebo. The source material was peripheral blood, sampled in a trial of Ad26.COV2.S vaccine versus placebo. The V gene is TRBV7-2, the J gene TRBJ2-1; TRBD2 might be the D (5 bases). The CDR3 bases are TGTGCCAGCAGCCTACAAGGGCCCGCGGGCAATGAGCAGTTCTTC. The encoded protein is CASSLQGPAGNEQFF.